Below are 9 T cell receptor beta chains sequenced from a single sample in a study of siplizumab effects on memory and regulatory T cells. No antigens are known for them. Repertoires were generated with immunoSEQ multiplex PCR, while TCRdb's copy carries only in-frame clones and drops some. The top ten clones hold 35% to 40% of a sample with approximately 10,000 clones, around 43% of them seen once. The mixed lymphocyte reaction cells were grown together in coculture at 37°C for roughly 6 days. Specimen: CFSE-low (dividing) CD8+ T cells sorted from an allogeneic mixed lymphocyte reaction. These receptors were obtained from a human donor in good health; the cells came from an allogeneic mixed lymphocyte reaction. Some clones in this sample may be carry-over from other donors' samples.

The chain carries TRBV14 and TRBJ2-2, with TRBD2 matching over 7 bases. Germline trimming cut 2 bases from V and 2 bases from J; bases unmatched to any gene: 5. Per germline, CDR1 SGHDN and CDR2 FVKESK. CDR3 size: 16 residues. CDR3 bases: TGTGCCAGCAGCCAAAACTCGGGACTAAACACCGGGGAGCTGTTTTTT. This encodes CASSQNSGLNTGELFF.

This clone was picked up a small number of times. The sample contains more than one DNA sequence encoding this CDR3. The V and J genes are TRBV19 and TRBJ2-7; 11 bases fit TRBD1. Germline loops: CDR1 LNHDA, CDR2 SQIVND (reference sequence). This CDR3 comprises 14 residues. Losses at the gene ends were 4 bases for V and 4 bases for J; bases not matched to a gene: 3. CDR3 sequence (DNA): TGTGCCAGTAGTAGCGGACAGGGGGCGTACGAGCAGTACTTC. Translating gives CASSSGQGAYEQYF.

The DNA for the CDR3 is TGTGCCAGCAGTCCCCGGGGCACTGAAGCTTTCTTT. The encoded protein is CASSPRGTEAFF. This chain joins TRBV5-8 and TRBJ1-1; D is unresolved. This CDR3 has 12 residues. Trimming took off 5 bases at V and 4 bases at J, with 9 bases between the two ends. Germline lookup yields CDR1 SGHTS and CDR2 YDEGEE.

The chain joins TRBV6-1 to TRBJ2-7; 11 bases are shared with TRBD2. V dropped 3 bases and J dropped 3; count of bases not matched to a gene: 7. The CDR3 is made up of 16 amino acids. Germline CDR1 is MNHNS and CDR2 is SASEGT. CDR3 amino acids: CASSDPRLAGRYEQYF. CDR3 DNA sequence: TGTGCCAGCAGTGACCCCCGACTAGCGGGACGCTACGAGCAGTACTTC.

This clone rates as medium-sized (0.01 to 0.1%). The V call is TRBV7-9, the J call TRBJ1-1; D unresolved. V dropped 1 base and J dropped 8 bases, with 8 bases sitting between them. Per germline, CDR1 SEHNR and CDR2 FQNEAQ (reference sequence). The CDR3 has 12 amino acids. The CDR3 sequence is CASSLVDIEAFF. The CDR3 nucleotides are TGTGCCAGCAGCTTAGTAGATATAGAAGCTTTCTTT.

This clone has more than one count but fewer than ten. The rearrangement links TRBV5-4 to TRBJ2-7; 10 nucleotides agree with TRBD2. With 3 bases clipped from V and 5 bases from J, the junction kept 11 bases outside the gene matches. The CDR3 is made up of 16 amino acids. Germline loops: CDR1 SGHNT, CDR2 YYREEE (reference sequence). The CDR3 nucleotides read TGTGCCAGCAGCTCCAATCCTAGCGGGAGTGGGAACGAGCAGTACTTC. It encodes CASSSNPSGSGNEQYF.

This chain connects TRBV9 to TRBJ2-1, with 12 bases aligning to TRBD2. CDR1 and CDR2 from the germline V gene are SGDLS and YYNGEE. Trimming cost V 3 bases and J 0 bases; bases outside gene matches: 7. This CDR3 region has 18 residues. This chain's CDR3 is CASSGGTSGFSSYNEQFF. In nucleotides, the CDR3 is TGTGCCAGCAGCGGTGGGACTAGCGGGTTCAGCTCCTACAATGAGCAGTTCTTC.

This clone was counted a few times. This chain uses TRBV7-2 with TRBJ2-7; no definite D call. The CDR3 is made up of 14 amino acids. Per the germline V gene, CDR1 is SGHTA and CDR2 is FQGNSA. The V and J ends lost 2 bases and 3 bases respectively, with 11 bases between them. CDR3 coding DNA: TGTGCCAGCAGCTTATCCCGGTTAGACTACGAGCAGTACTTC. Translated: CASSLSRLDYEQYF.

The chain carries TRBV7-3 and TRBJ2-1, with a weak D call TRBD1 (6 bases). The CDR3 runs to 14 residues. Germline CDR1 SGHTA, CDR2 FQGTGA. V was trimmed by 5 bases and J by 4 bases, leaving 12 bases between them. CDR3 sequence (DNA): TGTGCCAGCAGCCCCATAGGGGGTTACAATGAGCAGTTCTTC. Encoded protein: CASSPIGGYNEQFF.